This passage covers 21 T cell receptor beta chains from one sample sequenced in a study of T cell responses to AZD1222 COVID-19 vaccine. Assay: immunoSEQ multiplex PCR; the TCRdb copy retains only in-frame clones and omits some. The data show roughly 140,000 clones, less than 95% seen once. Material: peripheral blood, obtained on day 0 of AZD1222 vaccination. These receptors came from an adult in good health.

This chain joins TRBV27 and TRBJ1-5, with 8 bases fitting TRBD1. V gave up 5 bases and J gave up 0 bases; unmatched junction bases: 24. The CDR3 extends over 22 amino acids. Germline V CDR1 and CDR2: MNHEY, SMNVEV (reference sequence). Written as DNA, the CDR3 is TGTGCCAGCAGTAACCGGGTCAGGGGGCGATTGGGGTACGTGTATAGCAATCAGCCCCAGCATTTT. Amino acids: CASSNRVRGRLGYVYSNQPQHF.

The rearrangement joins TRBV2 to TRBJ1-2; perhaps TRBD1 as D (6 bases). CDR3 length: 14 residues. Between the trimmed V and J ends, which lost 4 bases and 0 bases, there was a span of 9 bases. CDR1 is SNHLY and CDR2 is FYNNEI in the germline V gene. CDR3 residues: CASSGDNSNYGYTF. CDR3 in DNA: TGTGCCAGCAGTGGGGACAACTCTAACTATGGCTACACCTTC.

V and J are TRBV28 and TRBJ1-5; maybe TRBD1 (5 bases). The germline gives CDR1 MDHEN, CDR2 SYDVKM. The CDR3 contains 15 residues. Trimming pared 5 bases from V and 4 bases from J, leaving 15 bases between. The CDR3 DNA is TGTGCCAGCAGTCCCGTGGGGGGTGGGAATCAGCCCCAGCATTTT. Translation: CASSPVGGGNQPQHF.

The chain couples TRBV28 to TRBJ1-2, with D perhaps TRBD1 (6 bases). Trimming took 3 bases from V and 6 from J, leaving 8 bases between them. Germline V gene sequence: CDR1 MDHEN, CDR2 SYDVKM. The CDR3 length is 12 residues. CDR3 in amino acids: CASSLDRNGYTF. CDR3 sequence (DNA): TGTGCCAGCAGTTTGGACAGAAATGGCTACACCTTC.

The chain links TRBV2 to TRBJ1-1; 8 nucleotides align to TRBD1. The CDR3 length is 14 residues. Germline V gene sequence: CDR1 SNHLY, CDR2 FYNNEI. V shed 6 bases and J 1 base; nucleotides not matched to a gene: 4. The CDR3 DNA sequence: TGTGCCAGCAGGGTCGACAGGGGGAACACTGAAGCTTTCTTT. As protein: CASRVDRGNTEAFF.

The chain links TRBV29-1 to TRBJ1-2; D may be TRBD1 (6 bases). Trimming stripped 6 bases from V and 2 bases from J, with 7 bases between. There are 11 residues in the CDR3. Per the germline V gene, CDR1 is SQVTM and CDR2 is ANQGSEA. The CDR3 here is CSVDRNYGYTF. DNA for the CDR3: TGCAGCGTAGACAGGAACTATGGCTACACCTTC.

The chain links TRBV28 to TRBJ2-7, with a tentative D call TRBD1 (6 bases). The germline gives CDR1 MDHEN, CDR2 SYDVKM. This CDR3 is 14 amino acids long. V was shortened by 5 bases and J by 6 bases, with 17 bases between the two germline ends. CDR3 in DNA: TGTGCCAGCAGTCCTCCATTTACAGGGCCCGAGCAGTACTTC. Protein: CASSPPFTGPEQYF. Based on the CDR3 plus reference TRBV28 and TRBJ2-7, the full variable domain is DVKVTQSSRYLVKRTGEKVFLECVQDMDHENMFWYRQDPGLGLRLIYFSYDVKMKEKGDIPEGYSVSREKKERFSLILESASTNQTSMYLCASSPPFTGPEQYFGPGTRLTVT.

The chain couples TRBV5-5 to TRBJ2-7; TRBD1 agrees at 9 bases. The ends lost 9 bases at V and 4 bases at J; junction bases unmatched: 5. This CDR3 is 12 amino acids long. Per the germline V gene, CDR1 is SGHKS and CDR2 is YYEKEE (reference sequence). CDR3 coding DNA: TGTGCCACCTCGGGACAGGGTTACGAGCAGTACTTC. It codes for CATSGQGYEQYF.

This chain uses TRBV28 with TRBJ1-1; 7 bases match TRBD1. Losses at the gene ends were 3 bases for V and 4 bases for J; bases not matched to a gene: 5. This CDR3 is built from 14 residues. The germline CDR1 and CDR2 sequences are MDHEN and SYDVKM. The DNA of the CDR3 is TGTGCCAGCAGTTTGAAGGGGGCGATCACTGAAGCTTTCTTT. Protein: CASSLKGAITEAFF.

J is TRBJ1-3 and V is TRBV10-1; D is undetermined. The V end was cut by 0 bases, the J end by 0 bases, with 21 bases between. The CDR3 is 20 residues long. The V gene's germline CDR1 is WNHNN and CDR2 SYGVQD (reference sequence). The CDR3 sequence is CASSESVFGLRCFSGNTIYF. In DNA form, the CDR3 reads TGCGCCAGCAGTGAGTCGGTTTTTGGTTTAAGGTGCTTCTCTGGAAACACCATATATTTT.

V and J are TRBV11-2 and TRBJ2-1; perhaps TRBD2 as D (6 bases). Germline values: CDR1 SGHAT, CDR2 FQNNGV. This CDR3 region has 16 residues. V lost 2 bases, J lost 7 bases, and 18 bases lay in between. The CDR3 DNA follows: TGTGCCAGCAGCTTAAGGGGAGGAGGATCTAGGAATGAGCAGTTCTTC. Translated: CASSLRGGGSRNEQFF.

V usage is TRBV2 and J usage is TRBJ1-4; D is unresolved. Per the germline V gene, CDR1 is SNHLY and CDR2 is FYNNEI. Trimming pared 6 bases from V and 2 bases from J, leaving 10 bases between. The CDR3 sequence is 14 residues long. CDR3 region: CASSRRSTNEKLFF. As DNA, the CDR3 is TGTGCCAGCAGCAGACGTTCGACTAATGAAAAACTGTTTTTT.

This chain links TRBV4-3 with TRBJ2-3; TRBD2 matches 16 bases. The CDR3 is 19 residues long. Looked up from germline, CDR1 is LGHNA and CDR2 is YSLEER. V lost 4 bases, J lost 0 bases, and 7 bases stayed unmatched. In DNA form, the CDR3 reads TGCGCCAGCAGCCCCTATCCGGGACTAGCGGGAGGGAGCACAGATACGCAGTATTTT. It encodes CASSPYPGLAGGSTDTQYF.

V and J are TRBV27 and TRBJ1-4; no firm D call. The germline CDR1 and CDR2 sequences are MNHEY and SMNVEV (reference sequence). Trimming took 7 bases from V and 2 from J, leaving 14 bases between them. CDR3 length: 15 residues. CDR3 DNA sequence: TGTGCCAGCATGGAGAAGGGCCTGACTAATGAAAAACTGTTTTTT. Translation gives CASMEKGLTNEKLFF.

The genes are TRBV4-1 and TRBJ1-4; TRBD1 aligns across 7 bases. The CDR3 extends over 15 amino acids. Looked up from germline, CDR1 is MGHRA and CDR2 is YSYEKL. V trimming: 0 bases; J trimming: 8 bases; junction bases outside the gene matches: 6. The CDR3 DNA sequence: TGCGCCAGCAGCCAAGATGGAGGGGGCCGGGAAAAACTGTTTTTT. Residues: CASSQDGGGREKLFF.

This rearrangement joins TRBV19 to TRBJ1-1; no firm D call. The V end lost 6 bases, the J end lost 5 bases, and 16 bases lay between the germline ends. CDR1 LNHDA and CDR2 SQIVND come from the germline V gene (reference sequence). The CDR3 sequence is 14 residues long. This CDR3 reads CASRKDPQVTEAFF. Here the CDR3 DNA reads TGTGCCAGTAGAAAGGACCCCCAGGTTACTGAAGCTTTCTTT.

V and J are TRBV25-1 and TRBJ2-3, with 10 positions matching TRBD2. Trimming took 1 base from V and 10 from J; bases not matched to a gene: 8. The CDR3 length is 15 residues. CDR1 MGHDK and CDR2 SYGVNS come from the germline V gene. The CDR3 reads CASSEFPSGSVSQYF. For the CDR3, the DNA is TGTGCCAGCAGTGAATTTCCTAGCGGGAGTGTTTCGCAGTATTTT.

V and J are TRBV5-1 and TRBJ2-2; D remains ambiguous. V lost 0 bases and J 7 bases, leaving 4 bases between the germline ends. CDR1 and CDR2 (germline): SGHRS, YFSETQ. The CDR3 extends over 12 amino acids. CDR3 sequence (DNA): TGCGCCAGCAGCTTGGGACTCGGGGAGCTGTTTTTT. Amino acid sequence: CASSLGLGELFF.

The V gene is TRBV7-2, the J gene TRBJ1-5; no definite D call. This CDR3 is built from 12 residues. The V and J ends lost 1 base and 5 bases respectively, with 3 bases between them. Germline CDR1 SGHTA, CDR2 FQGNSA. CDR3 DNA sequence: TGTGCCAGCAGCTTAGGGGATCAGCCCCAGCATTTT. Residues: CASSLGDQPQHF.

The chain is built from TRBV6-5 and TRBJ1-1; TRBD1 matches 7 bases. CDR1 is MNHEY, CDR2 SVGAGI, per germline. The J segment lost 1 base and the V segment lost 6 bases, leaving 8 bases of the junction unmatched. The CDR3 has 15 amino acids. CDR3: CASSPTGMTNTEAFF. CDR3 DNA: TGTGCCAGCAGCCCGACAGGGATGACGAACACTGAAGCTTTCTTT.

The V gene is TRBV15, the J gene TRBJ1-5; D is possibly TRBD1 (5 bases). V lost 0 bases, J lost 4 bases, and 10 bases lay in between. The CDR3 is 15 residues long. Germline V gene lookup returns CDR1 LNHNV and CDR2 YYDKDF (reference sequence). The CDR3 loop is CATSRDGWGNQPQHF. The CDR3 nucleotides are TGTGCCACCAGCAGAGATGGATGGGGGAATCAGCCCCAGCATTTT.